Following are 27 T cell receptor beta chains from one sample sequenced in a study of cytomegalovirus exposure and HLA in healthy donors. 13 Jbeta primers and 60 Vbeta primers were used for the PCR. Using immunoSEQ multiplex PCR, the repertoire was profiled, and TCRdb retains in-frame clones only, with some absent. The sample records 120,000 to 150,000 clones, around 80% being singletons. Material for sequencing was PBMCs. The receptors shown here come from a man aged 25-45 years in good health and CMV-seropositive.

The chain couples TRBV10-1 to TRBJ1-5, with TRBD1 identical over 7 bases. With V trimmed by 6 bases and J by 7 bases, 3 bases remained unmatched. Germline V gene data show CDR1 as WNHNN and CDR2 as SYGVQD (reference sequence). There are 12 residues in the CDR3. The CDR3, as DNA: TGCGCCAGCAGGACAGGGCACCAGCCCCAGCATTTT. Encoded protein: CASRTGHQPQHF.

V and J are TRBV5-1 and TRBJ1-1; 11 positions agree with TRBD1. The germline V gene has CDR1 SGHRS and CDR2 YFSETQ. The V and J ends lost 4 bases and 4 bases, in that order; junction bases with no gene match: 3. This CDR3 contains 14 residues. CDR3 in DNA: TGCGCCAGCAGCATAGGGACAGGGGGCACTGAAGCTTTCTTT. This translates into CASSIGTGGTEAFF.

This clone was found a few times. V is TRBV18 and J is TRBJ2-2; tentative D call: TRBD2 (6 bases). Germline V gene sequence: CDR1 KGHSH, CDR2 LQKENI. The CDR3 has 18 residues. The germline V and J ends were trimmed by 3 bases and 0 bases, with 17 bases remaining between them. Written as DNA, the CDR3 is TGTGCCAGCTCACCCCAAGTGCGGGCTAGCGCGAACACCGGGGAGCTGTTTTTT. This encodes CASSPQVRASANTGELFF.

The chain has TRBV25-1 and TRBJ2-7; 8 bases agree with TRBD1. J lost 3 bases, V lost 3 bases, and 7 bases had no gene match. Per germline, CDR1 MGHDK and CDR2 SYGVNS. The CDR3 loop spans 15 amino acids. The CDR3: CASSDSGTGFYEQYF. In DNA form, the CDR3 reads TGTGCCAGCAGTGATTCCGGGACAGGATTCTACGAGCAGTACTTC.

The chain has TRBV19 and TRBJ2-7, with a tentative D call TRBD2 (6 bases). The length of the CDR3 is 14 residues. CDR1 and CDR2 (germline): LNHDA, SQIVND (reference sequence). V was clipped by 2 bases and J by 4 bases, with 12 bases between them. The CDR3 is CASSITTGVYEQYF. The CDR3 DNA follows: TGTGCCAGTAGTATAACAACGGGGGTATACGAGCAGTACTTC.

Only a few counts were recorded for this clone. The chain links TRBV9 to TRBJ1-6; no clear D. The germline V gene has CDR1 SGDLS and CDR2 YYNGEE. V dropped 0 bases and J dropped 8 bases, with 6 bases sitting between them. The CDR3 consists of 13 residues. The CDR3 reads CASSVEEYSPLHF. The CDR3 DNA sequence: TGTGCCAGCAGCGTAGAAGAGTATTCACCCCTCCACTTT.

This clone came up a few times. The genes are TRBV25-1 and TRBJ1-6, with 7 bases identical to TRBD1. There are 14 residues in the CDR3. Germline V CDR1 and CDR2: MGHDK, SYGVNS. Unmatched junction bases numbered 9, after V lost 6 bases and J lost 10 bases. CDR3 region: CASSTGELRSPLHF. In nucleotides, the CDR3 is TGTGCCAGCAGCACAGGGGAGTTGCGGTCACCCCTCCACTTT.

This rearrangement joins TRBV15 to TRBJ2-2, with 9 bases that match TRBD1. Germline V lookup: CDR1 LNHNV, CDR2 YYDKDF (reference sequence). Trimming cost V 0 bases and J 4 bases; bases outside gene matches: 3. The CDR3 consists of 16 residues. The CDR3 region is CATSRDRQGGTGELFF. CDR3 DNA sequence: TGTGCCACCAGCAGAGATAGACAGGGGGGCACCGGGGAGCTGTTTTTT.

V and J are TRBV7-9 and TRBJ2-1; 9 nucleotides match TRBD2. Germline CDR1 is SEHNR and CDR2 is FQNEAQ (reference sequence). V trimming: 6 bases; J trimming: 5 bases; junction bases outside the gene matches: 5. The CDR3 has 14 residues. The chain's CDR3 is CASRGTSTNNEQFF. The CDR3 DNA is TGTGCCAGCAGAGGGACTAGCACAAACAATGAGCAGTTCTTC. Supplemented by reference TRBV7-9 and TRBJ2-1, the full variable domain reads DTGVSQNPRHKITKRGQNVTFRCDPISEHNRLYWYRQTLGQGPEFLTYFQNEAQLEKSRLLSDRFSAERPKGSFSTLEIQRTEQGDSAMYLCASRGTSTNNEQFFGPGTRLTVL.

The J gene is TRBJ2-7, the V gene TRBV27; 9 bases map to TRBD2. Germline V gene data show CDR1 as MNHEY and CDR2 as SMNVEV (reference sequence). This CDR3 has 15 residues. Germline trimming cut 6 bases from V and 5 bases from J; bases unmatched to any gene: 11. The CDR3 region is CASSPMGLATHEQYF. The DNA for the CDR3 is TGTGCCAGCAGCCCAATGGGACTAGCTACCCACGAGCAGTACTTC.

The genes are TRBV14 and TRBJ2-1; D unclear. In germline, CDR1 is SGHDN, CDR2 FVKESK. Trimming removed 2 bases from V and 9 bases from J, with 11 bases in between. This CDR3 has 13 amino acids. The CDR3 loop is CASSQYTMGEQFF. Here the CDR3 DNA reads TGTGCCAGCAGCCAATACACTATGGGTGAGCAGTTCTTC.

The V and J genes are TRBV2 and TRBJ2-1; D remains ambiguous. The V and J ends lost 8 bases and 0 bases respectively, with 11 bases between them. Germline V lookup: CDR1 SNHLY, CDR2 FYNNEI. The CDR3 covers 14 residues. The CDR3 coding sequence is TGTGCCAGCGTACTATCGAGCTCCTACAATGAGCAGTTCTTC. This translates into CASVLSSSYNEQFF.

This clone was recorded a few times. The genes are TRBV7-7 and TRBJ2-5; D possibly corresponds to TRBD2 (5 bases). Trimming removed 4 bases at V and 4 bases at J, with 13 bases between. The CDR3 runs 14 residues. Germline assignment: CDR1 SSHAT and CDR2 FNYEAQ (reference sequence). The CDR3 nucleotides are TGTGCCAGCAGCTCAGGATCCCGGGGAGAGACCCAGTACTTC. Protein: CASSSGSRGETQYF.

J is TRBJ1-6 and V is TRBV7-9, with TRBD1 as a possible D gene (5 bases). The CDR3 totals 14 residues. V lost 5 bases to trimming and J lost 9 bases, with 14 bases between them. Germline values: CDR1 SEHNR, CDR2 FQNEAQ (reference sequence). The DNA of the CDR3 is TGTGCCAGCAGCCAAGACAGTTTAAGTTCACCCCTCCACTTT. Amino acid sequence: CASSQDSLSSPLHF.

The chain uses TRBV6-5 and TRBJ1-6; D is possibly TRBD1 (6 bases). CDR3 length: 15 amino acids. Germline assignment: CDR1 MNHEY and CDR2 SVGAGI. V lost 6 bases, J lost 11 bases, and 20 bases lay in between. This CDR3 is CASSSGDGIITPLHF. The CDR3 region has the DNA TGTGCCAGCAGCTCAGGGGACGGGATCATTACACCCCTCCACTTT.

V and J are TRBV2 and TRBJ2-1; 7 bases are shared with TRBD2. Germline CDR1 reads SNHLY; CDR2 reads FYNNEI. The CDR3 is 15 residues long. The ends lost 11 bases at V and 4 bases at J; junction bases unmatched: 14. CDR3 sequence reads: CAFWEGEGGYNEQFF. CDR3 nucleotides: TGTGCCTTTTGGGAAGGGGAGGGAGGGTACAATGAGCAGTTCTTC.

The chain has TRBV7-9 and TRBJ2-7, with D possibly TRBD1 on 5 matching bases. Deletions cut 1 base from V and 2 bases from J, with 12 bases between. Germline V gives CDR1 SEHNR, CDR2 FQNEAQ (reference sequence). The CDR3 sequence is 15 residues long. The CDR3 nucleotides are TGTGCCAGCAGCTTAGGAGACAGAGCAACCTACGAGCAGTACTTC. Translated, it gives CASSLGDRATYEQYF.

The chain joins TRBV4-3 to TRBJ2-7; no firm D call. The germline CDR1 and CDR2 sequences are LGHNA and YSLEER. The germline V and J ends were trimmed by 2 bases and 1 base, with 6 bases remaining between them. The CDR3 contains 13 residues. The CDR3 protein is CASSQQLSYEQYF. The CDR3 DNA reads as TGCGCCAGCAGCCAACAATTGTCCTACGAGCAGTACTTC.

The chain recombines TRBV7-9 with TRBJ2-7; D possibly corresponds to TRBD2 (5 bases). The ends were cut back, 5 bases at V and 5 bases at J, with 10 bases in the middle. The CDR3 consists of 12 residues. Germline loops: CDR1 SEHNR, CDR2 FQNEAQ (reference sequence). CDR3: CASSASTHEQYF. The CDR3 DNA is TGTGCCAGCAGCGCTAGCACCCACGAGCAGTACTTC.

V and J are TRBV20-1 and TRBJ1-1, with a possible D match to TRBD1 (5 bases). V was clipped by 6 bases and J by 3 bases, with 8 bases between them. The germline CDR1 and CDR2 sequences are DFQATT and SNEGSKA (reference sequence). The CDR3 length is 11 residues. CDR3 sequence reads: CSASGHTEAFF. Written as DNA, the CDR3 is TGCAGTGCATCAGGGCACACTGAAGCTTTCTTT.

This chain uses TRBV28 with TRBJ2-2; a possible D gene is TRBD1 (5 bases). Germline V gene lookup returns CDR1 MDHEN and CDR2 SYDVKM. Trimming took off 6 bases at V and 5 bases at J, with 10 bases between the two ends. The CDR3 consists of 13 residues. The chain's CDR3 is CASRRDRTGELFF. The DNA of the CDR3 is TGTGCCAGCAGGCGTGACAGAACCGGGGAGCTGTTTTTT.

CDR3 residues: CASSLRGRISGYTF. CDR3 nucleotide sequence: TGTGCCAGCAGTTTAAGAGGGCGCATAAGTGGCTACACCTTC. The chain employs TRBV28 and TRBJ1-2; D gene ambiguous. The V end lost 2 bases, the J end lost 7 bases, and 14 bases lay between the germline ends. There are 14 residues in the CDR3. The germline V gene has CDR1 MDHEN and CDR2 SYDVKM.

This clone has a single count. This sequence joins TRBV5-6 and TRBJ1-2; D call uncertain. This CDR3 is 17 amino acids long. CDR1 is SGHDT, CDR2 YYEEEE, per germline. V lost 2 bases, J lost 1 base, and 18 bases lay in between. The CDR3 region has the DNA TGTGCCAGCAGCTTTCTCCCCAGCCCCAGAGGTAACTATGGCTACACCTTC. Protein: CASSFLPSPRGNYGYTF.

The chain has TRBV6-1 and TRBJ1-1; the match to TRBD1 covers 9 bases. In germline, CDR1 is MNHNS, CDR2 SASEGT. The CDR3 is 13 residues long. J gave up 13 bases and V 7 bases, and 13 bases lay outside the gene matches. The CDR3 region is CASNIGTGRFDFF. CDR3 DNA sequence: TGTGCCAGCAATATTGGGACAGGGAGGTTTGATTTCTTT.

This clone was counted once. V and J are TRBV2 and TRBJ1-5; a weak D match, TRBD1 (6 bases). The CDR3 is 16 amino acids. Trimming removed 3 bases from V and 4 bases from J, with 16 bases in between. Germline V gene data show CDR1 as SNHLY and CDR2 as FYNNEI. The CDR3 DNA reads TGTGCCAGCAGTGACCGGGGAGGGGGAATGAATCAGCCCCAGCATTTT. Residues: CASSDRGGGMNQPQHF.

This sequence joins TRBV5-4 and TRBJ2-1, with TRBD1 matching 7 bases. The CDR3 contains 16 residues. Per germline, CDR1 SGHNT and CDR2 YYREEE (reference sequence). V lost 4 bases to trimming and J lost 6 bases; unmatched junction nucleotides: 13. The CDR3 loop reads CASSPRQGVYPNEQFF. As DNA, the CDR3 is TGTGCCAGCAGCCCGAGACAGGGAGTTTATCCCAATGAGCAGTTCTTC.

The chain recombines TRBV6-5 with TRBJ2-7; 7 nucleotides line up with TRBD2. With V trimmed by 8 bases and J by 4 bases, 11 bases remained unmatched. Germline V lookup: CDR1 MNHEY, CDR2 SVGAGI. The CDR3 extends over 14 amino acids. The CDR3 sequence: CASRGGSGVYEQYF. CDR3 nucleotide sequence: TGTGCCAGCCGCGGGGGATCCGGGGTTTACGAGCAGTACTTC.